Each of the 5 T cell receptor beta chains below was sequenced from the same sample in a study of blood T cell repertoires in COVID-19. Here immunoSEQ multiplex PCR was the method, and the copy in TCRdb shows in-frame clones only, minus some. This table has roughly 60,000 clones, about 80% appearing once. Sequencing was done on a sample of peripheral blood. These receptor sequences come from a man aged 55 to 70 with acute or convalescent COVID-19.

This clone was seen only once. The rearrangement uses TRBV4-1 and TRBJ1-2, with D perhaps TRBD1 (6 bases). The V end lost 4 bases, the J end lost 6 bases, and 15 bases lay between the germline ends. Looked up from germline, CDR1 is MGHRA and CDR2 is YSYEKL. The CDR3 covers 14 residues. CDR3 residues: CASSPEGQSDGYTF. CDR3 DNA sequence: TGCGCCAGCAGCCCAGAAGGACAGTCGGATGGCTACACCTTC.

This clone has just one count. This chain joins TRBV12-3 or TRBV12-4 and TRBJ1-1, with D unclear. Deletions cut 5 bases from V and 1 base from J, with 8 bases between. The CDR3 extends over 13 amino acids. The CDR3 loop is CASSLRQNTEAFF. In DNA form, the CDR3 reads TGTGCCAGCAGTCTTCGACAGAACACTGAAGCTTTCTTT.

This chain connects TRBV5-1 to TRBJ2-3; 13 nucleotides match TRBD2. V shed 4 bases and J 4 bases; nucleotides not matched to a gene: 3. The CDR3 is 15 amino acids. CDR1 SGHRS and CDR2 YFSETQ come from the germline V gene. The CDR3 DNA sequence: TGCGCCAGCAGCGGACTAGCGGGGGATGCAGATACGCAGTATTTT. Its translation is CASSGLAGDADTQYF.

The rearrangement joins TRBV19 to TRBJ2-1, with TRBD2 matching 8 bases. The CDR3 is made up of 16 amino acids. Trimming removed 0 bases from V and 4 bases from J; junction bases left unmatched: 5. Germline V gives CDR1 LNHDA, CDR2 SQIVND (reference sequence). DNA of the CDR3: TGTGCCAGTAGTATAGAAGGGACTAGTCGGTACAATGAGCAGTTCTTC. It translates to CASSIEGTSRYNEQFF.

J is TRBJ2-1 and V is TRBV7-2; TRBD1 aligns across 7 bases. The CDR3 has 15 residues. The germline CDR1 and CDR2 sequences are SGHTA and FQGNSA. The junction had 3 bases not matched to a gene; V was cut back by 3 bases and J by 1 base. The CDR3: CASSFQGVSYNEQFF. The CDR3 DNA reads as TGTGCCAGCAGCTTTCAGGGGGTATCCTACAATGAGCAGTTCTTC. Complete variable domain (other parts from reference TRBV7-2 and TRBJ2-1): GAGVSQSPSNKVTEKGKDVELRCDPISGHTALYWYRQSLGQGLEFLIYFQGNSAPDKSGLPSDRFSAERTGGSVSTLTIQRTQQEDSAVYLCASSFQGVSYNEQFFGPGTRLTVL.